This T cell receptor (beta chain) was recorded in a study of PD-L1 blockade in urothelial cancer. About the research overall: From 0 to 3 prior chemotherapy regimens had been given to the patients. Blood-derived samples held a median around 140,000 T cells. Broader study findings: Blood clones associated with the tumor expanded more at 3 weeks in durable-benefit patients.

Spiked synthetic TCR analogs estimated absolute template abundance per PCR. Generated by immunoSEQ multiplex PCR, the TCRdb table keeps only in-frame clones and is missing some. The table lists tens of thousands of clones, over 75% of them singletons, with approximately 15% in the top ten. The time point was: pretreatment peripheral blood. In this sample, this clone turned up once. Its antigen is not identified. Germline CDR1 SGHNT, CDR2 YYREEE (reference sequence). V dropped 2 bases and J dropped 6; count of bases not matched to a gene: 7. The CDR3 contains 15 residues. The receptor was derived from a man aged 55 to 70 with urothelial cancer. Material: PBMCs, obtained around atezolizumab (anti-PD-L1) treatment. This chain joins TRBV5-4 and TRBJ2-3; 9 nucleotides line up with TRBD2. This CDR3 is CASSLIAGDADTQYF. In DNA, the CDR3 is TGTGCCAGCAGCTTAATAGCGGGGGACGCTGATACGCAGTATTTT.